The T cell receptor (beta chain) under discussion was sequenced for a study of blood T cell repertoires in COVID-19. Study-wide context: Samples taken during acute and convalescent COVID-19 were collected in the United States, Italy and Spain. The analysed material was cDNA or gDNA that came from T cells, B-cell-depleted T cells, or PBMCs.

In the original processing: Amplification from reference gene primers served as the basis for estimated nucleated cell counts. TCRdb's copy holds only in-frame clones and misses some; the assay was immunoSEQ multiplex PCR. That table supplies the V and J calls and clone size; D and trimming were determined from the DNA. Of 150,000 to 200,000 clones in the sample, roughly four fifths were seen once. Looked up from germline, CDR1 is LGHDT and CDR2 is YNNKEL (reference sequence). The CDR3 covers 14 residues. V lost 3 bases and J lost 1, with 9 bases in between. Seattle patients were enrolled during active infection and followed longitudinally.

This chain uses TRBV3-1 (or the pseudogene TRBV3-2) with TRBJ1-1; D possibly corresponds to TRBD1 (5 bases). The specimen sequenced was peripheral blood. This clonotype was obtained from a woman in her seventies with COVID-19, enrolled during active disease. This chain's CDR3 is CASSQVQANTEAFF. In DNA form, the CDR3 reads TGTGCCAGCAGCCAGGTACAGGCGAACACTGAAGCTTTCTTT.